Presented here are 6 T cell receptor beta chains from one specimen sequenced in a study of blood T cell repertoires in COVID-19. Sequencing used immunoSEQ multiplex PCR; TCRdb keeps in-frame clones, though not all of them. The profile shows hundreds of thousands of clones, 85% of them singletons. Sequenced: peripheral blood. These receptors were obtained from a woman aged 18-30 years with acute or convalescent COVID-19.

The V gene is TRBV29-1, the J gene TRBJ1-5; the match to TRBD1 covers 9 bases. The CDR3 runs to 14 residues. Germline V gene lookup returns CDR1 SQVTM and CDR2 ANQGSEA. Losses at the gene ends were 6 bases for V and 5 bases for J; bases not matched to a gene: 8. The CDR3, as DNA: TGCAGCGTGGGTGTACAGGGGGCGGATCAGCCCCAGCATTTT. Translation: CSVGVQGADQPQHF.

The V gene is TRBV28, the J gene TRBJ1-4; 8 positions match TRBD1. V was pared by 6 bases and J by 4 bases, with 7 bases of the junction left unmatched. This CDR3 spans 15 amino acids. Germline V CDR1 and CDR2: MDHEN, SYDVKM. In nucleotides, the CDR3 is TGTGCCAGCAGCCCCCAGACAGGGGATAATGAAAAACTGTTTTTT. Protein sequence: CASSPQTGDNEKLFF.

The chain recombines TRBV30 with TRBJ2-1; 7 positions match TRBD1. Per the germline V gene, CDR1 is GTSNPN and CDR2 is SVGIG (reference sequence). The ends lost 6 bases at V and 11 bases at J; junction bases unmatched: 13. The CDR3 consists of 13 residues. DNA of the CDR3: TGTGCCTGCCCAGGACAGGACAGGATCCAGCAGTTCTTC. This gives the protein CACPGQDRIQQFF.

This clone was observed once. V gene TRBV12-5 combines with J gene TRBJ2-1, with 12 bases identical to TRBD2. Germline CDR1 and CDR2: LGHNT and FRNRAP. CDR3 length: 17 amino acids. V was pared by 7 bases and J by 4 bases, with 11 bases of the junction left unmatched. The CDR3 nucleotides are TGTGCTAGTGTGGTGACTAGCGGGGGAGATAGTTACAATGAGCAGTTCTTC. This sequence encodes CASVVTSGGDSYNEQFF.

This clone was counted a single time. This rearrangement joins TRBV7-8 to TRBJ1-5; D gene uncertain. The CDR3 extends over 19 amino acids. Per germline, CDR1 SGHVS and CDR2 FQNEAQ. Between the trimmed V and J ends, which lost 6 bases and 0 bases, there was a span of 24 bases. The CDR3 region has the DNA TGTGCCAGCAGTTCCGCCCCCGGACTCAAACTCTATAGCAATCAGCCCCAGCATTTT. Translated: CASSSAPGLKLYSNQPQHF.

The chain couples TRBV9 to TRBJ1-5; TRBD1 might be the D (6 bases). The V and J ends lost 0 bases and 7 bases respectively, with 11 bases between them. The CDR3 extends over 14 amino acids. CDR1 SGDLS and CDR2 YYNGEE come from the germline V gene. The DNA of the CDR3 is TGTGCCAGCAGCGTAGGTGGGGGCAGGCAGCCCCAGCATTTT. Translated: CASSVGGGRQPQHF.